Reported below is one TCR beta chain. Germline V gene lookup returns CDR1 SGHNT and CDR2 YYREEE (reference sequence). V was clipped by 3 bases and J by 4 bases, with 18 bases between them. This CDR3 contains 16 residues. Per the study methods: Estimation of nucleated cell counts relied on the amplification of reference gene primers. The method was immunoSEQ multiplex PCR; TCRdb's version includes in-frame clones alone and lacks a portion of them. V and J calls and clone size are given by that table; D and trimming were obtained from the DNA. The profile covers roughly 380,000 clones, with approximately 77% appearing a single time and more than 0.95% taken by the ten largest. The entry originates in a study of blood T cell repertoires in COVID-19. Study-level background: Donors in the United States, Italy and Spain gave samples during acute or convalescent COVID-19. T cells, B-cell-depleted T cells, or PBMCs supplied cDNA or gDNA.

The TCR sequence derives from a human donor with acute or convalescent COVID-19. The donor label of this sample is uncertain. Sequencing was performed on peripheral blood. The chain is built from TRBV5-4 and TRBJ2-3; a weak D match, TRBD2 (7 bases). This CDR3 is CASSSPVGGPSDTQYF. CDR3 sequence (DNA): TGTGCCAGCAGCTCCCCCGTGGGGGGGCCTTCAGATACGCAGTATTTT.